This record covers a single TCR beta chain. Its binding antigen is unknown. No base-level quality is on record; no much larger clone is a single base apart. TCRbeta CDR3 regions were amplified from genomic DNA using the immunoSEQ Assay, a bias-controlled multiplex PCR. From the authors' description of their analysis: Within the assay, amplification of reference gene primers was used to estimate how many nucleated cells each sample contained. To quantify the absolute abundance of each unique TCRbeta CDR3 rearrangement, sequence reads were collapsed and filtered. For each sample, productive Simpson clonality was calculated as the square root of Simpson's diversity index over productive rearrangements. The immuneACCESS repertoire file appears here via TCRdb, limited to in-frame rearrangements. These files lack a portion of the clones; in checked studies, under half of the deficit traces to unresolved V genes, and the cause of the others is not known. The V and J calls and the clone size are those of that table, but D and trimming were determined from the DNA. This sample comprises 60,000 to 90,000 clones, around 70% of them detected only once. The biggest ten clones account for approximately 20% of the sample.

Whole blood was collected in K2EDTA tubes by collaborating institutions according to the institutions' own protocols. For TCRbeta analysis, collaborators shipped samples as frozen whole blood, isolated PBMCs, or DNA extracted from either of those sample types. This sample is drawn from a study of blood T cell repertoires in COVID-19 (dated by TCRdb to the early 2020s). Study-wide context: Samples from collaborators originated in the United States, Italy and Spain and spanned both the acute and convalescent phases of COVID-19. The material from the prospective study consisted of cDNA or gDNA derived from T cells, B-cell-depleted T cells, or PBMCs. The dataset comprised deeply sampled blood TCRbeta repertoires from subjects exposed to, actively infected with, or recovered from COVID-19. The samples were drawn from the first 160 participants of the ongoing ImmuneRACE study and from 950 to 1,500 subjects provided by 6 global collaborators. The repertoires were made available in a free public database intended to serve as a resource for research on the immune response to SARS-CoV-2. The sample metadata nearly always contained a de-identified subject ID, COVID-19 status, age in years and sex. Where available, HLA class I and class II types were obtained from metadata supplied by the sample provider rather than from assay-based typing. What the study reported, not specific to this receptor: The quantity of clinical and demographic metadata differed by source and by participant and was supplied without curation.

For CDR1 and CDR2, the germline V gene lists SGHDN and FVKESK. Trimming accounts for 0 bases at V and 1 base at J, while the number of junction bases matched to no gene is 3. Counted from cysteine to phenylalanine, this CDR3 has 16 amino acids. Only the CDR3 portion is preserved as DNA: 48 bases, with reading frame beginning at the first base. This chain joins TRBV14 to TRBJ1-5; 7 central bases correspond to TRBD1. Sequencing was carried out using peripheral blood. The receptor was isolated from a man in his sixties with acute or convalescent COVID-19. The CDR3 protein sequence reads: CASSQEGTESNQPQHF. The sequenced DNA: TGTGCCAGCAGCCAAGAAGGGACAGAGAGCAATCAGCCCCAGCATTTT.